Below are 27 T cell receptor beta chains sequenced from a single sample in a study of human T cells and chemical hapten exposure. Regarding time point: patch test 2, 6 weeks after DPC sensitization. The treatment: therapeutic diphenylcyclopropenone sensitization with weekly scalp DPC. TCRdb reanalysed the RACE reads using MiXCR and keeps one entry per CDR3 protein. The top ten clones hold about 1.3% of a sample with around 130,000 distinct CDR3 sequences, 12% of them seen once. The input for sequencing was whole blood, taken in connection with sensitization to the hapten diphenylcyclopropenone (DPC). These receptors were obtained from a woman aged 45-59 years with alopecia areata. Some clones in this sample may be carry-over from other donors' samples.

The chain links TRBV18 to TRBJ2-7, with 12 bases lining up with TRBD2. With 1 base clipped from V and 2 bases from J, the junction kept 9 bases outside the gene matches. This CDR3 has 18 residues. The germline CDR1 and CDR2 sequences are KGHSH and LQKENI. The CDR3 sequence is CASSPRWTSGASTYEQYF. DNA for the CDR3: TGTGCCAGCTCACCACGTTGGACTAGCGGGGCCTCGACCTACGAGCAGTACTTC. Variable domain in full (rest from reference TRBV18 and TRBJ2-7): NAGVMQNPRHLVRRRGQEARLRCSPMKGHSHVYWYRQLPEEGLKFMVYLQKENIIDESGMPKERFSAEFPKEGPSILRIQQVVRGDSAAYFCASSPRWTSGASTYEQYFGPGTRLTVT.

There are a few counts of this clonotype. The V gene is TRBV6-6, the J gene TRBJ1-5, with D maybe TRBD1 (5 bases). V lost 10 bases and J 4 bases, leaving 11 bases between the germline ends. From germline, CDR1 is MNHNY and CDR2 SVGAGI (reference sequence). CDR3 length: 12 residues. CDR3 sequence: CATGGGNQPQHF. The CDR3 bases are TGTGCCACCGGGGGGGGGAATCAGCCCCAGCATTTT.

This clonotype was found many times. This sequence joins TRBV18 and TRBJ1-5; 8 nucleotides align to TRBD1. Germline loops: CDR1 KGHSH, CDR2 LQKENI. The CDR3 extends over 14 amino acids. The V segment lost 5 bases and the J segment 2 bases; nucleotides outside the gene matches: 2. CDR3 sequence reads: CASSLGQGNQPQHF. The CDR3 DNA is TGTGCCAGCTCATTGGGACAGGGCAATCAGCCCCAGCATTTT.

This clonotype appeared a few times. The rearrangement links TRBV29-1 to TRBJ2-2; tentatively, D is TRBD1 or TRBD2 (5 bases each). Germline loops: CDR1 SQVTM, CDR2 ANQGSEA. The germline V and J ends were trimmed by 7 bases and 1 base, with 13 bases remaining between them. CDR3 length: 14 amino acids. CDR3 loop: CSALRDGNTGELFF. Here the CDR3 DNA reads TGCAGCGCCCTCCGGGACGGGAACACCGGGGAGCTGTTTTTT.

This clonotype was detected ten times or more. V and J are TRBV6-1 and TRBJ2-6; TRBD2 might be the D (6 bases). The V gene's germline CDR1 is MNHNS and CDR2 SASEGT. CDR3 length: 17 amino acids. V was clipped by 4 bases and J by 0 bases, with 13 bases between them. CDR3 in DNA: TGTGCCAGCAGTGGCCGGGACTCGAGCTCTGGGGCCAACGTCCTGACTTTC. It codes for CASSGRDSSSGANVLTF.

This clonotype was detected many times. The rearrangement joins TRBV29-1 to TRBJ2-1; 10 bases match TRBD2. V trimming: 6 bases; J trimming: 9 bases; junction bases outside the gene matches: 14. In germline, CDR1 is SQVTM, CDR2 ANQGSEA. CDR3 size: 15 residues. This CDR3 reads CSVPLTSGIGVEQFF. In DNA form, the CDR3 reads TGCAGCGTCCCCCTTACTAGCGGGATAGGGGTTGAGCAGTTCTTC.

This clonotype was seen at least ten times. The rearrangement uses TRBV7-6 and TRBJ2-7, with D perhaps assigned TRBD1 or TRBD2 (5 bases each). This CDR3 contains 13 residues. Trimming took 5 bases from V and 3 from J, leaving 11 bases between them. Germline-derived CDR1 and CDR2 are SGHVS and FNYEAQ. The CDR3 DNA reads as TGTGCCAGCAGCCCGGGACCCAACTACGAGCAGTACTTC. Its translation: CASSPGPNYEQYF.

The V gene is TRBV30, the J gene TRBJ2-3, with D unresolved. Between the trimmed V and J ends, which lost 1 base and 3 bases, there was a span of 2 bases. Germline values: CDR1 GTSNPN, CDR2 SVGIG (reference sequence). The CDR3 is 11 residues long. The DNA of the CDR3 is TGTGCCTGGAGTGGGACAGATACGCAGTATTTT. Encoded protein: CAWSGTDTQYF.

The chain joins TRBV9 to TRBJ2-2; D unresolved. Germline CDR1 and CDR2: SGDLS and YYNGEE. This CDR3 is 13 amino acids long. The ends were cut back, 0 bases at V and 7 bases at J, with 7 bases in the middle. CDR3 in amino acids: CASSVGVIGELFF. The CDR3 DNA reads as TGTGCCAGCAGCGTAGGAGTAATCGGGGAGCTGTTTTTT.

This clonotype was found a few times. CDR3 protein: CASVSLGEAFF. CDR3 sequence (DNA): TGTGCCAGCGTATCTCTTGGGGAGGCTTTCTTT. The J gene is TRBJ1-1, the V gene TRBV25-1; D remains unclear. CDR3 length: 11 amino acids. Germline V gives CDR1 MGHDK, CDR2 SYGVNS. V was cut by 8 bases and J by 11 bases, with 15 bases left in between.

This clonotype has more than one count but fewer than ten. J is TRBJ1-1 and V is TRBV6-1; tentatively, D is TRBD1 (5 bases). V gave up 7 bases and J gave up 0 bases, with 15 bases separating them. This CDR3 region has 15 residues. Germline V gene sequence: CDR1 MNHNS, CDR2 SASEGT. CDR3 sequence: CASILRGSMNTEAFF. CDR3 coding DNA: TGTGCCAGCATCCTCCGGGGCAGCATGAACACTGAAGCTTTCTTT.

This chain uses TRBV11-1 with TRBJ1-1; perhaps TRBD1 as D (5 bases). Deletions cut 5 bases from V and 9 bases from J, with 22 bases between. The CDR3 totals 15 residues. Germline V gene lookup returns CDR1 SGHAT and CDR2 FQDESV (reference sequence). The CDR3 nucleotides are TGTGCCAGCAGCCCAACCGGGACCCGGTCGGACAAAGCTTTCTTT. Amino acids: CASSPTGTRSDKAFF.

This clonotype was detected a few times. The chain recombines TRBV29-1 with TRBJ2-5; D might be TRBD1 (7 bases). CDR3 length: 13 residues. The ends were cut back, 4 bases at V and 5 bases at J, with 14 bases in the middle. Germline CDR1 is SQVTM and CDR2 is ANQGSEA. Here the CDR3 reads CSVGRDRGETQYF. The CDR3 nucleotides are TGCAGCGTTGGGCGGGACAGAGGGGAGACCCAGTACTTC.

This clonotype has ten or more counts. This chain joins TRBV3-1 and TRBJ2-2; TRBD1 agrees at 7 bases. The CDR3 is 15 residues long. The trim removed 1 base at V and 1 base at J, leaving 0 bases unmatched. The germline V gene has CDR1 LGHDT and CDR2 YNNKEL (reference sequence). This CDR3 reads CASSQGQGNTGELFF. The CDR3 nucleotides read TGTGCCAGCAGCCAAGGACAGGGGAACACCGGGGAGCTGTTTTTT.

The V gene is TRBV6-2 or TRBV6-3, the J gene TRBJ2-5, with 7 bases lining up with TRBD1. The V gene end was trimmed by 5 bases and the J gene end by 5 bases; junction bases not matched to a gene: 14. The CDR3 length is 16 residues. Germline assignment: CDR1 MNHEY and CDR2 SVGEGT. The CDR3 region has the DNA TGTGCCAGCAGTCCCTCCCTGGCAGGGGGTTCGGAGACCCAGTACTTC. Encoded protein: CASSPSLAGGSETQYF.

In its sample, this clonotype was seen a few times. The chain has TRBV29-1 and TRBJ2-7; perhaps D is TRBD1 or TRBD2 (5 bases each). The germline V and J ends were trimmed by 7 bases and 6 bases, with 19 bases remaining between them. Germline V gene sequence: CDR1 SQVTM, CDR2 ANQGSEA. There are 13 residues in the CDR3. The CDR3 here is CSAWDHGLPEQYF. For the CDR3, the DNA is TGCAGCGCCTGGGACCACGGCCTTCCCGAGCAGTACTTC.

The CDR3 DNA reads as TGTGCCAGCAGGCGATTCGGGACAGTGACTAATCAGCCCCAGCATTTT. This codes for CASRRFGTVTNQPQHF. The gene calls are TRBV28 and TRBJ1-5; 7 positions agree with TRBD1. J was trimmed by 4 bases and V by 6 bases; bases with no gene match: 12. Germline CDR1 is MDHEN and CDR2 is SYDVKM. The CDR3 consists of 16 residues. Using reference TRBV28 and TRBJ1-5 for the parts outside the CDR3, the full variable domain is DVKVTQSSRYLVKRTGEKVFLECVQDMDHENMFWYRQDPGLGLRLIYFSYDVKMKEKGDIPEGYSVSREKKERFSLILESASTNQTSMYLCASRRFGTVTNQPQHFGDGTRLSIL.

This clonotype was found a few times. CDR3: CASSTIRDRRAFF. In nucleotides, the CDR3 is TGTGCCAGCAGCACCATCCGGGACAGGAGGGCTTTCTTT. The V gene is TRBV7-6, the J gene TRBJ1-1; TRBD1 matches at 8 bases. V shed 5 bases, J shed 11 bases, and the junction held 10 bases outside the gene matches. The CDR3 spans 13 residues. Germline V gives CDR1 SGHVS, CDR2 FNYEAQ.

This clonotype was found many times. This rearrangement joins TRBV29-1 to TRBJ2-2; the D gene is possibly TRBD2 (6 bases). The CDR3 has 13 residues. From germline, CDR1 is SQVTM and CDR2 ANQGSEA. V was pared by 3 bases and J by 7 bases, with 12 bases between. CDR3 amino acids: CSVDGGGIGELFF. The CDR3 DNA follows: TGCAGCGTTGACGGGGGAGGTATCGGGGAGCTGTTTTTT.

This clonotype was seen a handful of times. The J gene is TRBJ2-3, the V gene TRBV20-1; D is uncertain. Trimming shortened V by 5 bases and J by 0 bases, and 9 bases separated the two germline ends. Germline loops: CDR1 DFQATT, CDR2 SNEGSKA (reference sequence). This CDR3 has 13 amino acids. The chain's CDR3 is CSARTSSTDTQYF. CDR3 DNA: TGCAGTGCTCGGACCTCGAGCACAGATACGCAGTATTTT.

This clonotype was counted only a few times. The CDR3: CSAKPSGRAYYNEQFF. The CDR3 DNA is TGCAGTGCTAAGCCTAGCGGGAGGGCCTACTACAATGAGCAGTTCTTC. The V call is TRBV20-1, the J call TRBJ2-1; 12 bases line up with TRBD2. The CDR3 has 16 residues. V was pared by 4 bases and J by 3 bases, with 7 bases of the junction left unmatched. Germline V gene sequence: CDR1 DFQATT, CDR2 SNEGSKA (reference sequence).

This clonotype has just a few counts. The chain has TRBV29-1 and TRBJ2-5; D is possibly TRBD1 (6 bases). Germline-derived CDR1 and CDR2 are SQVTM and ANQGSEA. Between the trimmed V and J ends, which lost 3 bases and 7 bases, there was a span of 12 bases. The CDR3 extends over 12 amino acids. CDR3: CSVEARGGTQYF. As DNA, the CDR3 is TGCAGCGTTGAGGCCAGAGGGGGGACCCAGTACTTC. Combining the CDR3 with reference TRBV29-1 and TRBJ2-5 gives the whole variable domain SAVISQKPSRDICQRGTSLTIQCQVDSQVTMMFWYRQQPGQSLTLIATANQGSEATYESGFVIDKFPISRPNLTFSTLTVSNMSPEDSSIYLCSVEARGGTQYFGPGTRLLVL.

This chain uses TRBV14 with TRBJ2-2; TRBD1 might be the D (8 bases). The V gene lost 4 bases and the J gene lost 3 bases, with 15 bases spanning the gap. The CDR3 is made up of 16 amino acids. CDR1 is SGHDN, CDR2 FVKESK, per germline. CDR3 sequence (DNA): TGTGCCAGCAGCCTGCGGACAGGGAGGGACACCGGGGAGCTGTTTTTT. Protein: CASSLRTGRDTGELFF.

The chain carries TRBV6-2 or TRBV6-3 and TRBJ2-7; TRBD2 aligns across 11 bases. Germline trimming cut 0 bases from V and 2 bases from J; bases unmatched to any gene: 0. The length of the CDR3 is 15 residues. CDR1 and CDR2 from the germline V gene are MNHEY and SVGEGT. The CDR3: CASSYSTSGAYEQYF. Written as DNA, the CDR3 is TGTGCCAGCAGTTACTCGACTAGCGGGGCCTACGAGCAGTACTTC.

The CDR3 loop is CASKGHGAYEQYF. The CDR3 region has the DNA TGTGCCAGTAAGGGACATGGGGCCTACGAGCAGTACTTC. The chain couples TRBV19 to TRBJ2-7; maybe TRBD1 (6 bases). This CDR3 has 13 residues. Germline-derived CDR1 and CDR2 are LNHDA and SQIVND (reference sequence). V was pared by 7 bases and J by 2 bases, with 12 bases between.

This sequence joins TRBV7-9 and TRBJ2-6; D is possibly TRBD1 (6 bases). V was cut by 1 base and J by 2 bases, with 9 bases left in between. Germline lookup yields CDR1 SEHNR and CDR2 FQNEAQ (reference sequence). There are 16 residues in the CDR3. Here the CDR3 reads CASSLVAGAGANVLTF. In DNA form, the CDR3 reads TGTGCCAGCAGCTTAGTGGCAGGGGCTGGGGCCAACGTCCTGACTTTC.

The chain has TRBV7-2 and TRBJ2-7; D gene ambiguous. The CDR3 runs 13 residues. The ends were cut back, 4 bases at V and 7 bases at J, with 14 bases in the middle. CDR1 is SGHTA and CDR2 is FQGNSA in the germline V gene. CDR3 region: CASSSPAPMEQYF. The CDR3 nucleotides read TGTGCCAGCAGCTCGCCCGCCCCGATGGAGCAGTACTTC.